The TCR beta chain under discussion was sequenced for a study of OX40 agonist ivuxolimab in advanced cancers. Overall study: Cancers in dose escalation were hepatocellular, melanoma, renal cell and head and neck.

Study results and limitations: On average, a greater number of expanded clones characterised CD8+ T cells relative to CD4+. Patients with a partial response at 0.1-3.0 mg/kg had among the lowest clonal expansion.

Clones were read by immunoSEQ multiplex PCR, and TCRdb kept only the in-frame ones, dropping some. Altogether 50,000 to 65,000 clones are present, roughly 80% being singletons, with the ten largest covering roughly 5.1%. Trimming removed 0 bases from V and 3 bases from J, with 7 bases in between. The CDR3 runs to 14 residues. CDR1 is SGHRS and CDR2 is YFSETQ in the germline V gene. Autoimmune disease history or systemic immunosuppression led to patients being barred. Turning to this clone: The antigen remains unidentified.

The clonotype was recovered from an adult with an advanced solid tumor such as melanoma, head and neck, liver or kidney cancer. V and J are TRBV5-1 and TRBJ1-5; possible D gene TRBD1, 6 bases. The material sequenced was CD4+ or CD8+ T cells sorted from blood, taken in a trial of the OX40 agonist ivuxolimab. The CDR3 loop is CASSLGTDNQPQHF. CDR3 DNA sequence: TGCGCCAGCAGCTTGGGGACAGACAATCAGCCCCAGCATTTT.